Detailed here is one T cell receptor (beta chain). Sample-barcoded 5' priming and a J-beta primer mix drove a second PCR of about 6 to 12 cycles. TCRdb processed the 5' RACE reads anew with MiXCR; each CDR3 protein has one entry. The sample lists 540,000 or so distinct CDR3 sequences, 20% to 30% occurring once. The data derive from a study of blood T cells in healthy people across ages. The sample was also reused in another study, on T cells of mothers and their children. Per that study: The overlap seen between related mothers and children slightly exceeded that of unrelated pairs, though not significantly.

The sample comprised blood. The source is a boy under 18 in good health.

The CDR3 loop reads CASSKVSGGKDTQYF. CDR3 sequence (DNA): TGTGCCAGCAGCAAAGTTAGCGGGGGAAAAGATACGCAGTATTTT. This chain links TRBV21-1 with TRBJ2-3; the D call in the table, TRBD2, was not verified against the DNA. TRBV21-1 is described as a pseudogene. The CDR3 totals 15 residues.